This T cell receptor beta chain was recovered during a study of blood T cell repertoires in COVID-19. Overall study: The study counted Cohort 3 donors as recovered given two negative PCRs, clearance, or symptom resolution.

Living in under 30 US areas, the participants were between 18 and 89 years of age. This clone was found once. Original analysis: Amplification with reference gene primers provided the estimates of nucleated cell counts. Profiling relied on immunoSEQ multiplex PCR, and the TCRdb table lists in-frame clones only, not all of them. Clonal size and the V and J genes are those of that table, whereas D and trimming came from the DNA. The table has 200,000 to 250,000 clones, about nine tenths seen once. The germline V gene has CDR1 SGHTA and CDR2 FQGNSA. The CDR3 contains 16 residues. Trimming stripped 5 bases from V and 6 bases from J, with 21 bases between.

Source material: PBMCs or T cells enriched from blood (not recorded which). This TCR derives from a woman in her forties or fifties in a cohort exposed to, infected with or recovered from COVID-19 (not recorded which). The chain is built from TRBV7-2 and TRBJ2-3, with a tentative D call TRBD1 (6 bases). The CDR3, as DNA: TGTGCCAGCAGCCCCCATGGGGGCGCCCAGTGGGATACGCAGTATTTT. Amino acids: CASSPHGGAQWDTQYF.